A single sample is the source of the 8 T cell receptor beta chains below, sequenced in a study of early T cells in non-severe SARS-CoV-2 infection. TCRdb processed the 5' RACE reads anew with MiXCR; each CDR3 protein has one entry. The data contain under 60,000 distinct CDR3 sequences, about 8.2% of them seen just once; the ten biggest clones take up roughly 8.8%. The sequenced material came from whole blood. The origin of the receptors is an adult who was a healthcare worker with PCR-confirmed SARS-CoV-2 infection or an uninfected control (not recorded which).

There are many counts of this clonotype. The V and J genes are TRBV7-9 and TRBJ2-7; D ambiguous. Per germline, CDR1 SEHNR and CDR2 FQNEAQ (reference sequence). The CDR3 runs to 12 residues. V lost 4 bases to trimming and J lost 7 bases, with 11 bases between them. CDR3 coding DNA: TGTGCCAGCAGCTCCCATCTGTGGGAGCAGTACTTC. This translates into CASSSHLWEQYF.

This clonotype came up many times. The chain combines TRBV25-1 with TRBJ2-7, with D perhaps matching TRBD1 (5 bases). Germline V gene lookup returns CDR1 MGHDK and CDR2 SYGVNS. V lost 3 bases, J lost 0 bases, and 15 bases lay in between. The CDR3 extends over 16 amino acids. This CDR3 reads CASSDNRHRSSYEQYF. The CDR3 DNA reads TGTGCCAGCAGTGATAACAGGCATAGGTCCTCCTACGAGCAGTACTTC.

This clonotype was counted at least ten times. The chain has TRBV20-1 and TRBJ2-1; TRBD2 is a possible D gene (7 bases). Germline loops: CDR1 DFQATT, CDR2 SNEGSKA (reference sequence). The CDR3 sequence is 14 residues long. V was trimmed by 5 bases and J by 0 bases, leaving 11 bases between them. The CDR3 bases are TGCAGTGCTTACGGGGGGCCCTCCTACAATGAGCAGTTCTTC. Its translation: CSAYGGPSYNEQFF.

This clonotype occurred many times. This chain links TRBV29-1 with TRBJ1-5, with TRBD1 identical over 7 bases. The germline gives CDR1 SQVTM, CDR2 ANQGSEA. V dropped 6 bases and J dropped 5; count of bases not matched to a gene: 10. CDR3 length: 14 amino acids. The DNA of the CDR3 is TGCAGCGTATTTAGACAGGGTCATCATCAGCCCCAGCATTTT. Residues: CSVFRQGHHQPQHF.

This clonotype was detected only a few times. This chain connects TRBV6-5 to TRBJ1-1; D possibly corresponds to TRBD1 (5 bases). Germline-derived CDR1 and CDR2 are MNHEY and SVGAGI. V lost 7 bases and J 9 bases, leaving 21 bases between the germline ends. The CDR3 totals 14 residues. The CDR3 spells CASTKGPGGFKAFF. The CDR3 DNA is TGTGCCAGCACCAAGGGGCCCGGGGGATTTAAAGCTTTCTTT.

The rearrangement links TRBV7-9 to TRBJ1-2; D uncertain. V was clipped by 5 bases and J by 0 bases, with 13 bases between them. This CDR3 contains 15 residues. From germline, CDR1 is SEHNR and CDR2 FQNEAQ (reference sequence). CDR3 coding DNA: TGTGCCAGCAGCCCAGAACTGGCTACTAACTATGGCTACACCTTC. Protein product: CASSPELATNYGYTF. Complete variable domain (other parts from reference TRBV7-9 and TRBJ1-2): DTGVSQNPRHKITKRGQNVTFRCDPISEHNRLYWYRQTLGQGPEFLTYFQNEAQLEKSRLLSDRFSAERPKGSFSTLEIQRTEQGDSAMYLCASSPELATNYGYTFGSGTRLTVV.

The CDR3 DNA reads TGTGCCAGCCTTAGCACCGGGGAGCTGTTTTTT. It translates to CASLSTGELFF. The chain links TRBV3-1 to TRBJ2-2; no firm D call. The V and J ends lost 8 bases and 4 bases respectively, with 5 bases between them. CDR1 and CDR2 (germline): LGHDT, YNNKEL (reference sequence). This CDR3 spans 11 amino acids.

V and J are TRBV5-1 and TRBJ1-4; the match to TRBD1 covers 9 bases. Germline V CDR1 and CDR2: SGHRS, YFSETQ. The CDR3 has 15 amino acids. V was pared by 1 base and J by 8 bases, with 6 bases of the junction left unmatched. The CDR3 reads CASSLRQGTGEKLFF. The CDR3, as DNA: TGCGCCAGCAGCTTGCGGCAGGGGACAGGGGAAAAACTGTTTTTT.